The entry that follows covers one TCR beta chain sequence. Antigen: not known. This entry belongs to a study of cytomegalovirus exposure and HLA in healthy donors. Study-wide context: The approximately 130 validation repertoires matched the roughly 670 first-cohort repertoires in platform, a later analysis reported.

The donors were part of the validation cohort, which consisted of roughly 120 subjects and was separate from the first cohort of about 670 subjects. General study points: Researchers catalogued 150 or so TCR beta chains as cytomegalovirus-associated. Most sequenced TCRs were rare (though some public TCRs occurred in many donors).

Produced via immunoSEQ multiplex PCR; TCRdb's table is partial and in-frame only. Of under 250,000 clones detected, about three quarters appear once; the ten largest clones hold 0.95% to 1.5%. The specimen sequenced was PBMCs. The receptor was derived from a woman aged 25 to 39 in good health and CMV-seronegative.

CDR3 protein: CAWSGPLRDRGSSYEQYF. Written as DNA, the CDR3 is TGTGCCTGGAGTGGACCGTTAAGGGACAGGGGGAGCTCCTACGAGCAGTACTTC. This chain joins TRBV30 and TRBJ2-7, with TRBD1 matching 11 bases. In germline, CDR1 is GTSNPN, CDR2 SVGIG (reference sequence). Trimming at V came to 1 base and at J to 0 bases, leaving 11 bases not matched to a gene. The CDR3 is 18 residues long.